The rows below give T cell receptor beta chains drawn from one sample of a study of blood T cell repertoires in COVID-19. Here immunoSEQ multiplex PCR was the method, and the copy in TCRdb shows in-frame clones only, minus some. The sample contains some 130,000 clones, approximately 82% of which appear only once. The sequenced sample was peripheral blood. Every receptor here comes from a man between 60 and 75 years old who had recovered from COVID-19. Each CDR3 is given with its conserved first and last residue. The D gene is left open where the match is weak. Size is omitted from some rows. Given values are once, few, many or a class for expanded clones.

size: NA
D: TRBD2
V: TRBV14
J: TRBJ2-3
CDR3: CASSQGGGSVTQYF
DNA: TGTGCCAGCAGCCAAGGTGGCGGGAGTGTTACGCAGTATTTT

size: NA
D: NA
V: TRBV4-3
J: TRBJ1-6
CDR3: CASSGGQGSPLHF
DNA: TGCGCCAGCAGTGGGGGCCAGGGTTCACCCCTCCACTTT

size: NA
D: TRBD1
V: TRBV29-1
J: TRBJ2-3
CDR3: CSVGEVGTGNLDTQYF
DNA: TGCAGCGTGGGCGAGGTGGGGACAGGGAATCTAGATACGCAGTATTTT

size: NA
D: TRBD2
V: TRBV7-3
J: TRBJ2-5
CDR3: CASSFWAGGPTVGQFGETQYF
DNA: TGTGCCAGCAGCTTCTGGGCGGGAGGGCCCACGGTAGGCCAATTCGGAGAGACCCAGTACTTC

size: once
D: NA
V: TRBV27
J: TRBJ1-2
CDR3: CASSPWVDRAYGYTF
DNA: TGTGCCAGCAGTCCTTGGGTGGACAGAGCTTATGGCTACACCTTC

size: NA
D: NA
V: TRBV7-2
J: TRBJ2-3
CDR3: CASSLDGGGGLDTQYF
DNA: TGTGCCAGCAGCTTAGATGGCGGGGGCGGGCTAGATACGCAGTATTTT

size: NA
D: NA
V: TRBV4-2
J: TRBJ1-1
CDR3: CASSSSPNTEAFF
DNA: TGTGCCAGCAGCTCTAGCCCGAACACTGAAGCTTTCTTT

size: few
D: NA
V: TRBV9
J: TRBJ2-1
CDR3: CASSVPGLDEQFF
DNA: TGTGCCAGCAGCGTCCCCGGTCTGGATGAGCAGTTCTTC

size: few
D: TRBD1
V: TRBV6-2/TRBV6-3
J: TRBJ1-2
CDR3: CASSGVTGGNGYTF
DNA: TGTGCCAGCAGTGGAGTGACAGGGGGGAATGGCTACACCTTC

size: NA
D: TRBD1
V: TRBV7-9
J: TRBJ1-2
CDR3: CASSLSGTGGYTF
DNA: TGTGCCAGCAGCTTAAGCGGGACAGGAGGCTACACCTTC

size: NA
D: TRBD1
V: TRBV4-3
J: TRBJ1-1
CDR3: CASSQGTGGPGVF
DNA: TGCGCCAGCAGCCAAGGGACAGGGGGCCCGGGAGTCTTT

size: NA
D: NA
V: TRBV30
J: TRBJ2-7
CDR3: CAWSNRRTYEQYF
DNA: TGTGCCTGGAGTAACAGGCGTACCTACGAGCAGTACTTC

size: NA
D: NA
V: TRBV28
J: TRBJ2-1
CDR3: CASNAGHSLPYEQFF
DNA: TGTGCCAGCAACGCGGGTCACTCCCTCCCGTATGAGCAGTTCTTC

size: few
D: NA
V: TRBV12-3/TRBV12-4
J: TRBJ2-1
CDR3: CASSLSAYNEQFF
DNA: TGTGCCAGCAGTTTATCCGCCTACAATGAGCAGTTCTTC

size: once
D: TRBD1
V: TRBV19
J: TRBJ1-1
CDR3: CASSTTGYTEAFF
DNA: TGTGCCAGTAGTACGACAGGGTACACTGAAGCTTTCTTT

size: NA
D: TRBD2
V: TRBV5-6
J: TRBJ2-3
CDR3: CASSLVGGVPSSTDTQYF
DNA: TGTGCCAGCAGCTTGGTTGGGGGGGTCCCCTCTAGCACAGATACGCAGTATTTT

size: many
D: TRBD2
V: TRBV3-1/TRBV3-2
J: TRBJ2-2
CDR3: CASSQDVFEQTSGPPNTGELFF
DNA: TGTGCCAGCAGCCAAGATGTTTTTGAACAGACTAGCGGACCACCCAACACCGGGGAGCTGTTTTTT

size: NA
D: NA
V: TRBV4-3
J: TRBJ2-7
CDR3: CASRTLVLLTYEQYF
DNA: TGCGCCAGCAGGACCCTAGTGCTATTAACCTACGAGCAGTACTTC

size: NA
D: TRBD1
V: TRBV4-3
J: TRBJ1-4
CDR3: CASSQDKQGAVEKLFF
DNA: TGCGCCAGCAGCCAAGATAAACAGGGGGCGGTTGAAAAACTGTTTTTT

size: NA
D: NA
V: TRBV19
J: TRBJ1-4
CDR3: CASRLGQNNEKLFF
DNA: TGTGCCAGTAGATTAGGACAGAATAATGAAAAACTGTTTTTT

size: NA
D: TRBD1
V: TRBV4-2
J: TRBJ2-2
CDR3: CASSHAGTGGGGTGELFF
DNA: TGTGCCAGCAGCCATGCCGGGACAGGGGGAGGTGGCACCGGGGAGCTGTTTTTT

size: NA
D: TRBD1
V: TRBV11-2
J: TRBJ1-2
CDR3: CASSRDRYYGYTF
DNA: TGTGCCAGCAGCCGGGACAGGTACTATGGCTACACCTTC

size: NA
D: TRBD2
V: TRBV7-3
J: TRBJ2-3
CDR3: CASSSLAGDLDTQYF
DNA: TGTGCCAGCAGCTCCCTAGCGGGAGATCTAGATACGCAGTATTTT